The 27 T cell receptor beta chains presented below share a single source sample, sequenced in a study of identical twins. In TCRdb, the 5' RACE reads were re-called with MiXCR into one record per CDR3 protein. This table has hundreds of thousands of distinct CDR3 sequences, around 8.3% appearing once. These data were also filed under a second study, of yellow fever vaccine responses in identical twins.

The specimen was PBMCs. Receptors originate from a woman between 18 and 29 years old in good health.

In this sample, this clonotype turned up a few times. In DNA form, the CDR3 reads TGTGCCAGCAGCTTCAGGGGACTATCTTACAATGAGCAGTTCTTC. This codes for CASSFRGLSYNEQFF. The chain uses TRBV13 and TRBJ2-1; the D gene is possibly TRBD2 (7 bases). Per the germline V gene, CDR1 is PRHDT and CDR2 is FYEKMQ (reference sequence). This CDR3 region has 15 residues. Deletions cut 3 bases from V and 4 bases from J, with 13 bases between.

V is TRBV12-3 or TRBV12-4 and J is TRBJ2-3, with D unclear. CDR3 length equals 12 residues. V was cut by 2 bases and J by 5 bases, with 5 bases left in between. CDR3 bases: TGTGCCAGCAGTTTAATGGTAGATACGCAGTATTTT. This gives the protein CASSLMVDTQYF.

This clonotype was observed a few times. V is TRBV6-5 and J is TRBJ1-2; 9 nucleotides align to TRBD1. The CDR3 covers 17 residues. Per the germline V gene, CDR1 is MNHEY and CDR2 is SVGAGI. V trimming: 2 bases; J trimming: 7 bases; junction bases outside the gene matches: 14. CDR3 in amino acids: CASSYGPTGGEVSGYTF. The DNA for the CDR3 is TGTGCCAGCAGTTACGGGCCTACAGGGGGCGAAGTGAGTGGCTACACCTTC.

This clonotype has a handful of counts. This CDR3 is CSASPDGTGNTIYF. The CDR3 coding sequence is TGCAGTGCTAGCCCGGACGGTACTGGAAACACCATATATTTT. The J gene is TRBJ1-3, the V gene TRBV20-1; no clear D. V lost 3 bases, J lost 2 bases, and 11 bases lay in between. This CDR3 spans 14 amino acids. Per germline, CDR1 DFQATT and CDR2 SNEGSKA (reference sequence).

Only a few counts were recorded for this clonotype. This chain joins TRBV5-1 and TRBJ2-7, with 8 bases identical to TRBD2. After removal of 0 bases from V and 10 bases from J, the junction contained 15 bases not matched to a gene. In germline, CDR1 is SGHRS, CDR2 YFSETQ. CDR3 length: 16 residues. The CDR3, as DNA: TGCGCCAGCAGCTTGGTCGCGTGGGAATACGCGGGAGGACAGTACTTC. This translates into CASSLVAWEYAGGQYF.

This clonotype has a count of ten or more. The chain recombines TRBV12-3 or TRBV12-4 with TRBJ2-2, with 7 nucleotides matching TRBD1. This CDR3 is built from 14 residues. The ends lost 7 bases at V and 11 bases at J; junction bases unmatched: 13. CDR3 DNA sequence: TGTGCCAGCACCTTCGATGTGGGACAGAGAGAGCTGTTTTTT. Its translation is CASTFDVGQRELFF.

This clonotype turned up a few times. The chain joins TRBV5-1 to TRBJ2-5; D remains unclear. Trimming left V 2 bases short and J 2 bases short, with 10 bases between. Germline CDR1 SGHRS, CDR2 YFSETQ. The CDR3 runs 14 residues. CDR3 DNA: TGCGCCAGCAGCTTAGGACCTACACAAGAGACCCAGTACTTC. It encodes CASSLGPTQETQYF.

This clonotype appeared many times. The DNA of the CDR3 is TGTGCCAGCAGCGCGGGGCACGCGCGGACAGGGGTAGGCCAGCCCCAGCATTTT. Its translation is CASSAGHARTGVGQPQHF. The rearrangement links TRBV6-2 or TRBV6-3 to TRBJ1-5; 9 bases match TRBD1. This CDR3 has 18 residues. J lost 7 bases, V lost 6 bases, and 19 bases had no gene match. CDR1 and CDR2 (germline): MNHEY, SVGEGT.

There are many counts of this clonotype. The chain employs TRBV5-1 and TRBJ2-2; a weak D match, TRBD2 (6 bases). The CDR3 extends over 17 amino acids. The germline V gene has CDR1 SGHRS and CDR2 YFSETQ. V dropped 0 bases and J dropped 4 bases, with 16 bases sitting between them. The CDR3 DNA reads as TGCGCCAGCAGCTTGGCCGGATCGGGAGCGGTCACCGGGGAGCTGTTTTTT. Its translation: CASSLAGSGAVTGELFF. Filled out from reference TRBV5-1 and TRBJ2-2, the complete variable domain reads KAGVTQTPRYLIKTRGQQVTLSCSPISGHRSVSWYQQTPGQGLQFLFEYFSETQRNKGNFPGRFSGRQFSNSRSEMNVSTLELGDSALYLCASSLAGSGAVTGELFFGEGSRLTVL.

The chain links TRBV6-5 to TRBJ2-1; tentatively, D is TRBD2 (7 bases). The ends were cut back, 1 base at V and 5 bases at J, with 18 bases in the middle. The germline CDR1 and CDR2 sequences are MNHEY and SVGAGI. The CDR3 has 17 residues. The CDR3 coding sequence is TGTGCCAGCAGTTACTGGATTGGGGGGGGGGCACACAATGAGCAGTTCTTC. Its protein product is CASSYWIGGGAHNEQFF.

This clonotype was observed at least ten times. The chain couples TRBV7-9 to TRBJ1-6, with D maybe TRBD1 (6 bases). This CDR3 comprises 15 residues. Trimming left V 5 bases short and J 1 base short, with 9 bases between. The V gene's germline CDR1 is SEHNR and CDR2 FQNEAQ (reference sequence). CDR3 amino acids: CASSDRSSYNSPLHF. CDR3 nucleotide sequence: TGTGCCAGCAGCGACAGGAGTTCCTATAATTCACCCCTCCACTTT.

CDR3 sequence (DNA): TGCAGTGCTAGGGACTTCCCGGGGAGGGGGCTGAGCAATGAGCAGTTCTTC. It encodes CSARDFPGRGLSNEQFF. The V call is TRBV20-1, the J call TRBJ2-1, with D perhaps given as TRBD1 or TRBD2 (7 bases each). The CDR3 is 17 amino acids. Between the trimmed V and J ends, which lost 3 bases and 6 bases, there was a span of 24 bases. Germline values: CDR1 DFQATT, CDR2 SNEGSKA (reference sequence).

This clonotype was counted many times. This chain links TRBV20-1 with TRBJ2-7, with TRBD2 identical over 11 bases. V lost 1 base to trimming and J lost 4 bases; unmatched junction nucleotides: 3. Germline CDR1 and CDR2: DFQATT and SNEGSKA (reference sequence). This CDR3 is 14 amino acids long. The DNA of the CDR3 is TGCAGTGCTAGAGCTAGCGGGGGGTTTTACGAGCAGTACTTC. Translating it yields CSARASGGFYEQYF.

In its sample, this clonotype was seen a few times. The rearrangement joins TRBV10-3 to TRBJ1-1; tentatively, D is TRBD1 (5 bases). V dropped 6 bases and J dropped 1 base, with 6 bases sitting between them. This CDR3 comprises 12 residues. CDR1 ENHRY and CDR2 SYGVKD come from the germline V gene. CDR3 residues: CAISRENTEAFF. The CDR3 nucleotides read TGTGCCATCAGCAGGGAGAACACTGAAGCTTTCTTT.

A few counts support this clonotype. The chain links TRBV28 to TRBJ2-1; D remains unclear. V dropped 5 bases and J dropped 8 bases, with 10 bases sitting between them. Germline lookup yields CDR1 MDHEN and CDR2 SYDVKM. CDR3 size: 12 residues. The CDR3 nucleotides read TGTGCCAGCAGTACGCCCCTCCATGAGCAGTTCTTC. It is translated as CASSTPLHEQFF.

This clonotype was detected many times. The chain combines TRBV7-2 with TRBJ2-7; 7 bases align to TRBD1. The CDR3 has 14 amino acids. Germline V gene lookup returns CDR1 SGHTA and CDR2 FQGNSA. After removal of 3 bases from V and 3 bases from J, the junction contained 5 bases not matched to a gene. The CDR3 region is CASSFTGVGYEQYF. The CDR3 nucleotides read TGTGCCAGCAGCTTTACAGGGGTAGGCTACGAGCAGTACTTC.

This clonotype was counted at least ten times. The J gene is TRBJ1-1, the V gene TRBV12-3 or TRBV12-4, with D hard to call. This CDR3 is built from 13 residues. V was trimmed by 1 base and J by 4 bases, leaving 7 bases between them. CDR3 amino acids: CASSLVGTTEAFF. Here the CDR3 DNA reads TGTGCCAGCAGTTTAGTGGGTACCACTGAAGCTTTCTTT.

The CDR3 DNA follows: TGCGCCAGCAGCCCGGGGGCGTCTGAAGCTTTCTTT. Translation gives CASSPGASEAFF. The gene calls are TRBV5-1 and TRBJ1-1, with D possibly being TRBD1 (6 bases). Germline assignment: CDR1 SGHRS and CDR2 YFSETQ. The CDR3 runs to 12 residues. V shed 4 bases and J shed 6 bases, with 10 bases lying between them.

The V and J genes are TRBV6-5 and TRBJ1-2, with D possibly being TRBD1 (6 bases). The length of the CDR3 is 14 residues. Trimming took off 2 bases at V and 3 bases at J, with 10 bases between the two ends. Germline lookup yields CDR1 MNHEY and CDR2 SVGAGI. The CDR3 DNA sequence: TGTGCCAGCAGTTACCGGGACATACACTATGGCTACACCTTC. Amino acids: CASSYRDIHYGYTF.

This clonotype was seen repeatedly, ten times or more. The rearrangement joins TRBV24-1 to TRBJ2-2, with D perhaps assigned TRBD1 or TRBD2 (5 bases each). Trimming left V 4 bases short and J 9 bases short, with 17 bases between. CDR1 and CDR2 (germline): KGHDR, SFDVKD. The length of the CDR3 is 15 residues. The CDR3 coding sequence is TGTGCCACCAGTGACCCAGCCTTGGGGGTCCGGGAGCTGTTTTTT. Protein: CATSDPALGVRELFF.

This sequence joins TRBV20-1 and TRBJ2-7; possibly TRBD2 for D (6 bases). With 0 bases removed from V and 1 base from J, the gap between germline ends came to 13 bases. Germline CDR1 reads DFQATT; CDR2 reads SNEGSKA (reference sequence). The CDR3 covers 15 residues. CDR3 sequence: CSARDFGGASYEQYF. The CDR3 region has the DNA TGCAGTGCTAGAGATTTCGGCGGGGCATCCTACGAGCAGTACTTC.

This clonotype was detected only a few times. V is TRBV4-3 and J is TRBJ2-7; D is uncertain. The germline V gene has CDR1 LGHNA and CDR2 YSLEER. This CDR3 is built from 14 residues. V was trimmed by 0 bases and J by 0 bases, leaving 6 bases between them. The CDR3 sequence: CASSQDEGSYEQYF. In DNA form, the CDR3 reads TGCGCCAGCAGCCAAGATGAAGGCTCCTACGAGCAGTACTTC.

This clonotype has a handful of counts. CDR3 protein: CARDRARSYNEQFF. CDR3 DNA sequence: TGTGCCAGAGACAGGGCCCGCTCCTACAATGAGCAGTTCTTC. This chain connects TRBV2 to TRBJ2-1; 7 positions agree with TRBD1. J lost 0 bases, V lost 9 bases, and 5 bases had no gene match. This CDR3 contains 14 residues. Per the germline V gene, CDR1 is SNHLY and CDR2 is FYNNEI.

This clonotype was seen a handful of times. The genes are TRBV11-2 and TRBJ2-1, with 7 positions matching TRBD2. Germline CDR1 and CDR2: SGHAT and FQNNGV. This CDR3 is built from 19 residues. V gave up 3 bases and J gave up 2 bases; unmatched junction bases: 16. CDR3 residues: CASSFQSRAGVKAYNEQFF. CDR3 coding DNA: TGTGCCAGCAGCTTCCAGTCCCGTGCGGGAGTCAAAGCCTACAATGAGCAGTTCTTC.

This clonotype was counted ten times or more. The gene calls are TRBV20-1 and TRBJ2-3; 8 nucleotides align to TRBD2. V lost 5 bases and J lost 5; bases outside the gene matches: 9. The CDR3 length is 14 residues. CDR1 and CDR2 (germline): DFQATT, SNEGSKA (reference sequence). The DNA for the CDR3 is TGCAGTGCTCTCCCCTCACTAGCGGAAGATACGCAGTATTTT. Translated: CSALPSLAEDTQYF.

This clonotype was counted only a few times. The rearrangement joins TRBV6-2 or TRBV6-3 to TRBJ2-1, with D possibly TRBD2 on 6 matching bases. From germline, CDR1 is MNHEY and CDR2 SVGEGT. The CDR3 contains 15 residues. The V end was cut by 7 bases, the J end by 5 bases, with 18 bases between. CDR3 nucleotide sequence: TGTGCCAGCACCTACCTCGGGAGAGTCGACAATGAGCAGTTCTTC. Its protein product is CASTYLGRVDNEQFF.

This chain connects TRBV5-5 to TRBJ2-6; the D gene is possibly TRBD1 (5 bases). Germline V CDR1 and CDR2: SGHKS, YYEKEE (reference sequence). The V and J ends lost 1 base and 0 bases respectively, with 14 bases between them. The CDR3 is 18 residues long. CDR3 bases: TGTGCCAGCAGCTTGAGACAGATCTCCAGCTCTGGGGCCAACGTCCTGACTTTC. Its translation is CASSLRQISSSGANVLTF.